This entry is about one TCR beta chain. Its target is unknown. The data are from a study of shared clonotypes between healthy human individuals. Notes on the study in general: What rarefaction showed was incomplete sorted-subset sequencing despite large depth. With a handful of donors compared, 4.5% to 6.5% of naive CD4 clonotypes were shared. Larger richness was generally estimated for naive than memory subsets.

The repertoire was sequenced with immunoSEQ multiplex PCR; TCRdb's copy has only in-frame clones and lacks some. The sample carries over a million clones, around 98% recorded once. From germline, CDR1 is SQVTM and CDR2 ANQGSEA. The length of the CDR3 is 15 residues. The ends lost 4 bases at V and 8 bases at J; junction bases unmatched: 12. Negatively enriched CD4+ T cells were divided by CD45RA into naive and memory. The gene calls are TRBV29-1 and TRBJ2-2; 8 nucleotides align to TRBD2. The source is a man aged 25-40 years in good health. Sequencing was performed on naive CD4+ T cells sorted from blood. Documented subset: CD45RA+ positively selected. CDR3 region: CSVGVTSGTRGELFF. The CDR3 region has the DNA TGCAGCGTTGGTGTAACTAGCGGCACACGAGGGGAGCTGTTTTTT.